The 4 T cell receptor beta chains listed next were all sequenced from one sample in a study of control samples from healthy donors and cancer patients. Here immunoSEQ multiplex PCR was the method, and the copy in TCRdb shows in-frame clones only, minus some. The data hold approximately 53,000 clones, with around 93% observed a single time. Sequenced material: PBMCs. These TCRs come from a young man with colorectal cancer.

The CDR3 region has the DNA TGTGCCAGTAGTATGGCCGGGACAGGAAGAAACAATGAGCAGTTCTTC. This gives the protein CASSMAGTGRNNEQFF. V gene TRBV19 combines with J gene TRBJ2-1; 8 nucleotides match TRBD1. Germline CDR1 and CDR2: LNHDA and SQIVND (reference sequence). The CDR3 contains 16 residues. V lost 3 bases and J lost 5; bases outside the gene matches: 9.

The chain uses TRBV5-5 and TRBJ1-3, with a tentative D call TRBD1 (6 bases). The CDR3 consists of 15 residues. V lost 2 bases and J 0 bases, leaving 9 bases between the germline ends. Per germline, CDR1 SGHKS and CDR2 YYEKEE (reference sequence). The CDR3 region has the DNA TGTGCCAGCAGCTTACAGGGTTACTCTGGAAACACCATATATTTT. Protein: CASSLQGYSGNTIYF.

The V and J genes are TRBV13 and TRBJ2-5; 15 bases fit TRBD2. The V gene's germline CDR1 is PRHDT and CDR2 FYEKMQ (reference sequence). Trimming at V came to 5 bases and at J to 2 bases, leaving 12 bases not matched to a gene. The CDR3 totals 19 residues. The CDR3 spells CASSAGLAGGQRPQETQYF. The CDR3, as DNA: TGTGCCAGCAGCGCCGGACTAGCGGGGGGGCAGAGACCTCAAGAGACCCAGTACTTC.

The CDR3 region has the DNA TGTGCCTGGAGTAGGACCCTGAACACTGAAGCTTTCTTT. Its protein is CAWSRTLNTEAFF. The chain is built from TRBV30 and TRBJ1-1; D is unclear. The germline V gene encodes CDR1 GTSNPN and CDR2 SVGIG (reference sequence). Trimming removed 2 bases from V and 0 bases from J, with 7 bases in between. The CDR3 sequence is 13 residues long.